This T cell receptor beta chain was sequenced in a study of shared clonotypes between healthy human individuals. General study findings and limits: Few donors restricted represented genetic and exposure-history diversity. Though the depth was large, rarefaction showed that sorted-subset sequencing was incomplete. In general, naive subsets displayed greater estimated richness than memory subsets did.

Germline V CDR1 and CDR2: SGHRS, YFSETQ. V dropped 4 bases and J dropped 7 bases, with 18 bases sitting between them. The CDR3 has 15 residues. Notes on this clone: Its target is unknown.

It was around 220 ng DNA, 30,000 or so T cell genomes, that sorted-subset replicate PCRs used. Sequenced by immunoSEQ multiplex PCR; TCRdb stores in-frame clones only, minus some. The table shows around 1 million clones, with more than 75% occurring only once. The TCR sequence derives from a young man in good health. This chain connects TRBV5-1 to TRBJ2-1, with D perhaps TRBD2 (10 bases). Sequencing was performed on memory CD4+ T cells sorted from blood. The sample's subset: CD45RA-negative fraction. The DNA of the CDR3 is TGCGCCAGCAGCCTTACTAGCGGGACAGGGAATGAGCAGTTCTTC. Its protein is CASSLTSGTGNEQFF. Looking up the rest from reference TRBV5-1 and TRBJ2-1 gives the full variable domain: KAGVTQTPRYLIKTRGQQVTLSCSPISGHRSVSWYQQTPGQGLQFLFEYFSETQRNKGNFPGRFSGRQFSNSRSEMNVSTLELGDSALYLCASSLTSGTGNEQFFGPGTRLTVL.